The rows below give T cell receptor beta chains drawn from one sample of a study of cytomegalovirus exposure and HLA in healthy donors. Sequencing was performed with immunoSEQ multiplex PCR; in TCRdb, only in-frame clones are kept and a portion is missing. The table lists roughly 120,000 clones, approximately 15% of them singletons. Sequencing input: PBMCs. The source of these receptors is a woman aged 18-35 years in good health and CMV-seronegative. CDR3s include the opening cysteine and the closing phenylalanine or tryptophan. D genes are given only for firm matches. Clone size is stated in some rows and not others, as once, few, many or a class when expanded.

d_call | j_call | v_call | clone_size | cdr3_aa | cdr3_nt
. | TRBJ2-1 | TRBV10-1 | . | CASRGREWSYNEQFF | TGCGCCAGCCGGGGGCGGGAGTGGTCCTACAATGAGCAGTTCTTC
TRBD2 | TRBJ2-1 | TRBV28 | . | CASMGRELRNEQFF | TGTGCCAGCATGGGGCGGGAGCTTCGGAATGAGCAGTTCTTC
TRBD2 | TRBJ2-7 | TRBV7-9 | few | CASSLRTAGTSGTYEQYF | TGTGCCAGCAGCTTAAGAACCGCGGGGACTAGCGGGACCTACGAGCAGTACTTC
. | TRBJ2-2 | TRBV19 | . | CASSPGSRTGELFF | TGTGCCAGTAGTCCAGGGTCGAGGACCGGGGAGCTGTTTTTT
. | TRBJ2-5 | TRBV5-1 | once | CASSLAVGTSPQETQYF | TGCGCCAGCAGCTTGGCCGTGGGGACTTCGCCTCAAGAGACCCAGTACTTC
TRBD1 | TRBJ2-1 | TRBV9 | few | CASSGGQGWNEQFF | TGTGCCAGCAGCGGGGGACAGGGCTGGAATGAGCAGTTCTTC
. | TRBJ1-1 | TRBV13 | few | CATLEGIGTEAFF | TGTGCCACCCTAGAAGGCATCGGCACTGAAGCTTTCTTT
. | TRBJ1-1 | TRBV28 | few | CASTNSGAGDTEAFF | TGTGCCAGCACTAATTCGGGGGCGGGGGACACTGAAGCTTTCTTT
. | TRBJ2-7 | TRBV19 | . | CASSAQEASYEQYF | TGTGCCAGTAGTGCCCAGGAAGCCTCCTACGAGCAGTACTTC
. | TRBJ2-7 | TRBV6-5 | . | CASSYDQGRYEQYF | TGTGCCAGCAGTTACGACCAGGGTCGGTACGAGCAGTACTTC
. | TRBJ1-1 | TRBV30 | few | CAWSFATEAFF | TGTGCCTGGAGTTTTGCGACTGAAGCTTTCTTT
. | TRBJ1-5 | TRBV5-1 | . | CASSLNTGRNQPQHF | TGCGCCAGCAGCTTGAACACAGGGCGCAATCAGCCCCAGCATTTC
. | TRBJ1-2 | TRBV5-1 | . | CASSGDGLYGYTF | TGCGCCAGCAGCGGGGACGGACTATATGGCTACACCTTC
. | TRBJ1-4 | TRBV5-4 | . | CASSRDNNEKLFF | TGTGCCAGCAGCCGGGACAATAATGAAAAACTGTTTTTT
. | TRBJ1-5 | TRBV19 | . | CASSERLTGSNQPQHF | TGTGCCAGTAGTGAAAGACTGACCGGGAGCAATCAGCCCCAGCATTTT
. | TRBJ1-2 | TRBV10-2 | . | CASSESTHLGGYTF | TGCGCCAGCAGTGAGTCGACACACCTCGGCGGCTACACCTTC
. | TRBJ1-5 | TRBV28 | . | CASGGFSNQPQHF | TGTGCCAGCGGGGGGTTTAGCAATCAGCCCCAGCATTTT
TRBD2 | TRBJ2-7 | TRBV7-2 | few | CASSLGTSGSLTYEQYF | TGTGCCAGCAGCCTAGGGACTAGCGGGAGTCTTACCTACGAGCAGTACTTC
. | TRBJ1-2 | TRBV28 | . | CASATVTTNYGYTF | TGTGCCAGCGCGACAGTTACGACTAACTATGGCTACACCTTC
TRBD1 | TRBJ1-5 | TRBV19 | . | CASSQGGRGHQPQHF | TGTGCCAGTAGCCAGGGTGGCAGGGGGCATCAGCCCCAGCATTTT
. | TRBJ1-1 | TRBV19 | few | CASSITVRANTEAFF | TGTGCCAGTAGTATTACGGTCAGGGCGAACACTGAAGCTTTCTTT
. | TRBJ2-3 | TRBV29-1 | . | CSVEVGGGNTQYF | TGCAGCGTTGAAGTGGGAGGGGGAAATACGCAGTATTTT
. | TRBJ2-1 | TRBV6-6 | . | CASSSGAAREQFF | TGTGCCAGCAGTTCTGGGGCCGCTCGTGAGCAGTTCTTC
TRBD2 | TRBJ2-5 | TRBV5-1 | few | CASSLTSGTETQYF | TGCGCCAGCAGCTTGACTAGCGGGACGGAGACCCAGTACTTC
. | TRBJ2-3 | TRBV9 | . | CASSALGEPTDTQYF | TGTGCCAGCAGCGCGCTAGGGGAACCGACAGATACGCAGTATTTT
. | TRBJ1-5 | TRBV6-5 | . | CASSYDRTNQPQHF | TGTGCCAGCAGTTACGACAGGACCAATCAGCCCCAGCATTTT
. | TRBJ2-3 | TRBV10-3 | . | CAIRPVGDTQYF | TGTGCCATCAGGCCCGTCGGAGATACGCAGTATTTT
TRBD2 | TRBJ2-1 | TRBV5-8 | . | CASSLVVASGNNEQFF | TGTGCCAGCAGCTTGGTTGTGGCTAGCGGAAACAATGAGCAGTTCTTC
. | TRBJ2-7 | TRBV27 | few | CASSITGIPRDEQYF | TGTGCCAGCAGTATCACAGGGATTCCGAGGGACGAGCAGTACTTC
. | TRBJ1-1 | TRBV28 | . | CASSPPGLPEAFF | TGTGCCAGCAGCCCGCCTGGCTTGCCTGAAGCTTTCTTT
TRBD2 | TRBJ2-1 | TRBV9 | few | CASSVSGLPYNEQFF | TGTGCCAGCAGCGTTAGCGGGTTACCCTACAATGAGCAGTTCTTC
. | TRBJ1-6 | TRBV19 | . | CASSIAGTGNSPLHF | TGTGCCAGTAGTATCGCCGGGACTGGAAATTCACCCCTCCACTTT
. | TRBJ1-3 | TRBV5-1 | . | CASSPRGAGGGNTIYF | TGCGCCAGCAGCCCCCGGGGGGCTGGCGGTGGAAACACCATATATTTT
. | TRBJ1-5 | TRBV4-1 | . | CASSQGGRDPGLSNQPQHF | TGCGCCAGCAGCCAAGGAGGGAGGGATCCGGGACTCAGCAATCAGCCCCAGCATTTT
. | TRBJ2-2 | TRBV5-6 | few | CASSSPGRSELFF | TGTGCCAGCAGCTCCCCAGGGCGGTCGGAGCTGTTTTTT
TRBD2 | TRBJ2-1 | TRBV10-3 | few | CAISESLAGGPYNEQFF | TGTGCCATCAGTGAGTCCCTAGCGGGAGGTCCCTACAATGAGCAGTTCTTC
TRBD1 | TRBJ2-2 | TRBV7-9 | . | CATETGQGAGELFF | TGTGCCACTGAAACGGGACAGGGTGCCGGGGAGCTGTTTTTT
. | TRBJ1-6 | TRBV2 | few | CASKVTFTSPLHF | TGTGCCAGCAAAGTCACATTCACCTCACCCCTCCACTTT
. | TRBJ1-1 | TRBV30 | . | CAWILSRNTEAFF | TGTGCCTGGATCTTGTCGAGGAACACTGAAGCTTTCTTT
TRBD2 | TRBJ2-5 | TRBV9 | . | CASSETSGGLETQYF | TGTGCCAGCAGCGAGACTAGCGGGGGGTTGGAGACCCAGTACTTC
TRBD1 | TRBJ1-4 | TRBV5-4 | . | CASTVDRVSEKLFF | TGTGCCAGCACCGTGGACAGGGTGAGCGAAAAACTGTTTTTT
TRBD2 | TRBJ2-1 | TRBV6-5 | . | CASSYLRGSTRNEQFF | TGTGCCAGCAGTTATCTCCGCGGGAGTACCCGCAATGAGCAGTTCTTC
TRBD2 | TRBJ2-7 | TRBV2 | . | CASSGRTSGGASYF | TGTGCCAGCAGTGGTAGGACTAGCGGGGGGGCCTCGTACTTC
. | TRBJ1-5 | TRBV7-8 | . | CASSLIGGGPGNQPQHF | TGTGCCAGCAGCTTAATAGGTGGCGGGCCCGGCAATCAGCCCCAGCATTTT
TRBD1 | TRBJ2-3 | TRBV15 | . | CATSRDRGRTDTQYF | TGTGCCACCAGCAGAGACAGGGGGCGGACAGATACGCAGTATTTT
. | TRBJ2-3 | TRBV28 | . | CATRVGGRETDTQYF | TGTGCCACCAGGGTGGGAGGACGAGAGACAGATACGCAGTATTTT
TRBD2 | TRBJ2-5 | TRBV7-9 | . | CASSPGLAVQETQYF | TGTGCCAGCAGCCCCGGACTAGCGGTTCAAGAGACCCAGTACTTC
TRBD1 | TRBJ1-2 | TRBV2 | . | CASSEPGGDRHYGYTF | TGTGCCAGCAGTGAGCCTGGGGGGGACAGGCACTATGGCTACACCTTC
TRBD1 | TRBJ2-2 | TRBV2 | . | CASSEGDRVGNTGELFF | TGTGCCAGCAGTGAAGGGGACAGGGTTGGTAACACCGGGGAGCTGTTTTTT
TRBD2 | TRBJ2-3 | TRBV5-4 | . | CASSGAGAGGGTDTQYF | TGTGCCAGCAGCGGGGCAGGAGCGGGAGGGGGCACAGATACGCAGTATTTT
. | TRBJ2-7 | TRBV6-5 | few | CASSYNGQGLYEQYF | TGTGCCAGCAGTTACAATGGGCAGGGGTTGTACGAGCAGTACTTC
. | TRBJ2-7 | TRBV30 | few | CAWSAGYYEQYF | TGTGCCTGGAGTGCGGGGTACTACGAGCAGTACTTC
TRBD1 | TRBJ2-6 | TRBV29-1 | few | CSAKQGGGANVLTF | TGCAGCGCCAAACAGGGGGGTGGGGCCAACGTCCTGACTTTC
TRBD1 | TRBJ1-6 | TRBV5-1 | . | CASSPGGQENSPLHF | TGCGCCAGCAGCCCCGGAGGACAGGAGAATTCACCCCTCCACTTT
. | TRBJ1-1 | TRBV28 | . | CASRLWGGMGMNTEAFF | TGTGCCAGCAGACTCTGGGGGGGGATGGGGATGAACACTGAAGCTTTCTTT